This is a list of T cell receptor beta chains from one sample in a study of shared T cell receptors in the human thymus. Measured with immunoSEQ multiplex PCR; TCRdb has only the in-frame clones, and not every one. In the table there are about 660,000 clones, roughly 90% of which are singletons. These same data were also listed under a study on human thymus T cells.

The sample was thymocytes. The receptors here all came from a boy under two years old with a congenital heart defect. Each CDR3 is given with its conserved first and last residue. Fields, in order: D gene, V gene, J gene, CDR3 length, clone size, CDR3 DNA, CDR3 protein. D genes are given only for firm matches. Size tells how often a clone was seen (once, few, many) or the class of an expanded clone, and some rows leave it out.

-	TRBV6-5	TRBJ2-3	15	once	TGTGCCAGCAATCAGCGGGATAAGGGGGGAGATACGCAGTATTTT	CASNQRDKGGDTQYF
-	TRBV14	TRBJ2-1	14	once	TGTGCCAGCAGCCAAGACCCCTGTTACAATGAGCAGTTCTTC	CASSQDPCYNEQFF
TRBD1	TRBV28	TRBJ1-5	15	-	TGTGCCAGCAGCCCTATGGGAGCAGGGGGCATGCCCCAGCATTTT	CASSPMGAGGMPQHF
-	TRBV11-1	TRBJ1-1	11	-	TGTGCCAGCAGCTTAGGCAGGGGAACTTTCTTT	CASSLGRGTFF
TRBD1	TRBV27	TRBJ1-1	18	-	TGTGCCAGCAGTTGTCGAAAGACAGGGGAGTCCCGGACCACTGAAGCTTTCTTT	CASSCRKTGESRTTEAFF
-	TRBV12-2	TRBJ2-7	15	-	TGTGCAAGTCGCTTAGCGTGGGAGAGCTCCTACGAGCAGTACTTC	CASRLAWESSYEQYF
TRBD1	TRBV29-1	TRBJ1-1	14	-	TGCAGCGTCGCCCCGGGACAGTTGAACACTGAAGCTTTCTTT	CSVAPGQLNTEAFF
-	TRBV19	TRBJ2-7	15	once	TGTGCCTCTAGAGGGGAGGGACAAGGGCTCTACGAGCAGTACTTC	CASRGEGQGLYEQYF
-	TRBV20-1	TRBJ2-7	11	-	TGCAGTGCTAGACCACTAAACGAGCAGTACTTC	CSARPLNEQYF
TRBD2	TRBV4-1	TRBJ2-5	16	-	TGCGCCAGCAGCCAAAGGTTAGCGGGAGAGGCGGAGACCCAGTACTTC	CASSQRLAGEAETQYF
-	TRBV15	TRBJ2-3	14	-	TGTGCCACCAGAACCGACAGAAACACAGATACGCAGTATTTT	CATRTDRNTDTQYF
TRBD2	TRBV11-3	TRBJ2-1	15	-	TGTGCCAGCAGCCGGACTAGCGCATTGGGGGATGAGCAGTTCTTC	CASSRTSALGDEQFF
TRBD2	TRBV6-1	TRBJ2-7	14	-	TGTGCCAGCAGTAGACTAGCGGGAGGGAGGGAGCAGTACTTC	CASSRLAGGREQYF
-	TRBV19	TRBJ2-3	14	-	TGTGCCAGTAATGGAGGGCTGCGCACAGATACGCAGTATTTT	CASNGGLRTDTQYF
TRBD2	TRBV7-2	TRBJ2-3	14	-	TGTGCCAGCAGCTCCGCGGGAGGTGGAGATACGCAGTATTTT	CASSSAGGGDTQYF
TRBD2	TRBV12-5	TRBJ2-3	19	-	TGTGCTAGTGGTTTGGTAGGGCCGACTAGCAGCACTAGCACAGATACGCAGTATTTT	CASGLVGPTSSTSTDTQYF
-	TRBV30	TRBJ1-4	13	-	TGTGCCTACCGGGGGGGTGCAAATGAAAAACTGTTTTTT	CAYRGGANEKLFF
-	TRBV2	TRBJ1-1	14	-	TGTGCCAGCAGTGTAGAGCATTCGAACACTGAAGCTTTCTTT	CASSVEHSNTEAFF
-	TRBV10-3	TRBJ2-7	15	-	TGTGCCATCAGTGCTCCGGGGGACAGACCCTACGAGCAGTACTTC	CAISAPGDRPYEQYF
-	TRBV7-9	TRBJ2-3	17	-	TGTGCCAGCAGCCCATGGGAGGAGATTGGAATTGGAGATACGCAGTATTTT	CASSPWEEIGIGDTQYF
-	TRBV20-1	TRBJ2-4	9	-	TGCAGTGCTCTGTGGGGGGAGTACTTC	CSALWGEYF
-	TRBV7-9	TRBJ1-5	17	-	TGTGCCAGCAGCTCGCCGGGACAAGGGGCGGGCAATCAGCCCCAGCATTTT	CASSSPGQGAGNQPQHF